One and the same sample provided the 28 T cell receptor beta chains below, sequenced in a study of cytomegalovirus exposure and HLA in healthy donors. In the PCR, 60 Vbeta and 13 Jbeta primers were used. Generated by immunoSEQ multiplex PCR, the TCRdb table keeps only in-frame clones and is missing some. The table lists 110,000 to 150,000 clones, over 70% of them singletons. Specimen: PBMCs. Receptor source: a male donor in good health and CMV-seronegative.

The V gene is TRBV11-1, the J gene TRBJ2-7; possible D gene TRBD1, 5 bases. V lost 4 bases and J 3 bases, leaving 13 bases between the germline ends. This CDR3 spans 14 amino acids. Germline V gives CDR1 SGHAT, CDR2 FQDESV (reference sequence). In nucleotides, the CDR3 is TGTGCCAGCAGCTGGTCGGACATTGACTACGAGCAGTACTTC. This codes for CASSWSDIDYEQYF.

This clone is a singleton in its sample. This sequence joins TRBV6-5 and TRBJ2-2, with 8 positions matching TRBD2. CDR3 length: 14 residues. Germline values: CDR1 MNHEY, CDR2 SVGAGI. The V segment lost 6 bases and the J segment 3 bases; nucleotides outside the gene matches: 3. CDR3 sequence reads: CASSPGGDTGELFF. In nucleotides, the CDR3 is TGTGCCAGCAGCCCGGGGGGGGACACCGGGGAGCTGTTTTTT.

The chain uses TRBV29-1 and TRBJ1-2; the match to TRBD1 covers 7 bases. The CDR3 contains 14 residues. Germline V lookup: CDR1 SQVTM, CDR2 ANQGSEA. Trimming removed 3 bases from V and 2 bases from J; junction bases left unmatched: 6. The CDR3 is CSVDGQGGNYGYTF. The CDR3 DNA follows: TGCAGCGTTGATGGTCAGGGGGGCAACTATGGCTACACCTTC. Full variable domain (rest looked up from reference TRBV29-1 and TRBJ1-2): SAVISQKPSRDICQRGTSLTIQCQVDSQVTMMFWYRQQPGQSLTLIATANQGSEATYESGFVIDKFPISRPNLTFSTLTVSNMSPEDSSIYLCSVDGQGGNYGYTFGSGTRLTVV.

This clone was found once. This chain links TRBV6-1 with TRBJ2-5; 7 bases match TRBD2. The germline gives CDR1 MNHNS, CDR2 SASEGT. This CDR3 comprises 15 residues. V was clipped by 3 bases and J by 2 bases; unmatched bases: 6. The CDR3 reads CASSEMGRAQETQYF. The CDR3 DNA follows: TGTGCCAGCAGTGAGATGGGGAGGGCACAAGAGACCCAGTACTTC.

The chain carries TRBV7-8 and TRBJ2-7; tentative D call: TRBD2 (6 bases). This CDR3 comprises 13 residues. V was clipped by 5 bases and J by 2 bases, with 10 bases between them. CDR1 is SGHVS, CDR2 FQNEAQ, per germline. In nucleotides, the CDR3 is TGTGCCAGCAGCGGAGGGGCCACCTACGAGCAGTACTTC. Amino acid sequence: CASSGGATYEQYF.

This clone came up once. This sequence joins TRBV10-3 and TRBJ1-6, with TRBD1 as a possible D gene (6 bases). V gave up 1 base and J gave up 10 bases, with 11 bases separating them. Germline assignment: CDR1 ENHRY and CDR2 SYGVKD. The CDR3 loop spans 14 amino acids. Here the CDR3 DNA reads TGTGCCATCAGTGAGTATGAAGGGGGATCACCCCTCCACTTT. It encodes CAISEYEGGSPLHF.

The rearrangement uses TRBV9 and TRBJ2-5, with a tentative D call TRBD1 (8 bases). The V and J ends lost 5 bases and 5 bases respectively, with 19 bases between them. CDR1 and CDR2 (germline): SGDLS, YYNGEE. This CDR3 region has 15 residues. CDR3: CASRRTGQGGETQYF. CDR3 nucleotide sequence: TGTGCCAGCAGGCGTACCGGACAGGGAGGGGAGACCCAGTACTTC.

DNA of the CDR3: TGCGCCAGCAGCTTGATGGCAGGGGCGTTAAATGAGCAGTTCTTC. Protein: CASSLMAGALNEQFF. V gene TRBV5-1 combines with J gene TRBJ2-1; possible D gene TRBD1, 6 bases. Germline-derived CDR1 and CDR2 are SGHRS and YFSETQ. The V gene lost 1 base and the J gene lost 7 bases, with 15 bases spanning the gap. The CDR3 totals 15 residues.

V usage is TRBV28 and J usage is TRBJ1-1; no clear D. Germline-derived CDR1 and CDR2 are MDHEN and SYDVKM. The ends were cut back, 7 bases at V and 4 bases at J, with 7 bases in the middle. The CDR3 is 11 amino acids. This chain's CDR3 is CASTAPTEAFF. For the CDR3, the DNA is TGTGCCAGCACCGCGCCCACTGAAGCTTTCTTT. Full variable domain (remainder filled in from reference TRBV28 and TRBJ1-1): DVKVTQSSRYLVKRTGEKVFLECVQDMDHENMFWYRQDPGLGLRLIYFSYDVKMKEKGDIPEGYSVSREKKERFSLILESASTNQTSMYLCASTAPTEAFFGQGTRLTVV.

In this sample, this clone turned up once. V gene TRBV6-5 combines with J gene TRBJ1-2; weak D call: TRBD1 (5 bases). This CDR3 is 12 amino acids long. Germline V gene sequence: CDR1 MNHEY, CDR2 SVGAGI. V lost 6 bases and J 7 bases, leaving 12 bases between the germline ends. CDR3 loop: CASSPGGRGYTF. CDR3 sequence (DNA): TGTGCCAGCAGCCCGGGGGGTCGTGGCTACACCTTC.

The V and J genes are TRBV5-1 and TRBJ2-1; 9 bases align to TRBD1. Per germline, CDR1 SGHRS and CDR2 YFSETQ. V lost 0 bases and J lost 4; bases outside the gene matches: 2. This CDR3 comprises 15 residues. CDR3 nucleotides: TGCGCCAGCAGCTTGGGGACAGGGGTTTACAATGAGCAGTTCTTC. Translating gives CASSLGTGVYNEQFF.

The CDR3 nucleotides read TGTGCCAGCAGCTTGGGCGGGCCGGCGGGCTATGGCTACACCTTC. Protein sequence: CASSLGGPAGYGYTF. J is TRBJ1-2 and V is TRBV5-4; D not certain. Germline CDR1 and CDR2: SGHNT and YYREEE (reference sequence). V lost 0 bases to trimming and J lost 4 bases, with 13 bases between them. The CDR3 is 15 amino acids.

This rearrangement joins TRBV4-2 to TRBJ2-1; 15 positions match TRBD2. This CDR3 comprises 18 residues. Germline CDR1 reads LGHNA; CDR2 reads YNFKEQ. V lost 1 base, J lost 4 bases, and 5 bases stayed unmatched. CDR3 sequence (DNA): TGTGCCAGCAGCCAAGTTGGGACTAGCGGGGGGTATTACAATGAGCAGTTCTTC. Its translation: CASSQVGTSGGYYNEQFF.

The rearrangement joins TRBV27 to TRBJ1-5, with 8 bases matching TRBD1. The CDR3 covers 15 residues. Per germline, CDR1 MNHEY and CDR2 SMNVEV (reference sequence). Trimming at V came to 3 bases and at J to 6 bases, leaving 7 bases not matched to a gene. CDR3 residues: CASSFSQGAGQPQHF. The DNA of the CDR3 is TGTGCCAGCAGTTTTAGCCAGGGGGCAGGTCAGCCCCAGCATTTT.

The sample holds one count of this clone. The rearrangement joins TRBV28 to TRBJ2-6; TRBD2 aligns across 8 bases. Germline V gene sequence: CDR1 MDHEN, CDR2 SYDVKM. The CDR3 has 20 residues. Trimming removed 6 bases from V and 0 bases from J; junction bases left unmatched: 16. The CDR3 reads CASRPTSGGANDSGANVLTF. CDR3 DNA sequence: TGTGCCAGCAGACCCACCTCCGGGGGGGCCAATGACTCTGGGGCCAACGTCCTGACTTTC.

The chain has TRBV6-6 and TRBJ2-7; D may be TRBD1 (5 bases). The germline V gene has CDR1 MNHNY and CDR2 SVGAGI (reference sequence). Trimming pared 5 bases from V and 0 bases from J, leaving 14 bases between. The length of the CDR3 is 15 residues. The CDR3 spells CASSPTDTYSYEQYF. CDR3 DNA: TGTGCCAGCAGTCCGACGGACACTTACTCCTACGAGCAGTACTTC.

The chain uses TRBV4-3 and TRBJ2-2; 7 positions match TRBD1. CDR1 and CDR2 from the germline V gene are LGHNA and YSLEER. V gave up 0 bases and J gave up 7 bases; unmatched junction bases: 8. The length of the CDR3 is 16 residues. Written as DNA, the CDR3 is TGCGCCAGCAGCCAAGATGGAACAGGGGCGAGCGGGGAGCTGTTTTTT. This codes for CASSQDGTGASGELFF.

The gene calls are TRBV7-2 and TRBJ2-7; possible D gene TRBD1, 5 bases. The CDR3 runs to 14 residues. The germline gives CDR1 SGHTA, CDR2 FQGNSA. Trimming took 4 bases from V and 6 from J, leaving 16 bases between them. The CDR3 here is CASSSSDRSTEQYF. The DNA for the CDR3 is TGTGCCAGCAGCTCATCCGACAGATCCACCGAGCAGTACTTC.

The chain couples TRBV28 to TRBJ1-5; TRBD1 aligns across 10 bases. V was clipped by 5 bases and J by 6 bases; unmatched bases: 7. The CDR3 contains 15 residues. Germline V CDR1 and CDR2: MDHEN, SYDVKM. The CDR3 sequence is CASSATGGISQPQHF. DNA of the CDR3: TGTGCCAGCAGTGCGACAGGGGGCATTAGTCAGCCCCAGCATTTT.

The chain uses TRBV7-9 and TRBJ2-1; 8 bases are shared with TRBD2. Germline V gene sequence: CDR1 SEHNR, CDR2 FQNEAQ (reference sequence). The CDR3 length is 16 residues. Losses at the gene ends were 4 bases for V and 3 bases for J; bases not matched to a gene: 8. The CDR3 DNA reads as TGTGCCAGCAGCTCCCCAAGCGGGGGATACTACAATGAGCAGTTCTTC. Its protein product is CASSSPSGGYYNEQFF.

This sequence joins TRBV23-1 and TRBJ2-1; 7 nucleotides match TRBD1. TRBV23-1 has ORF status, its function being uncertain. The V gene end was trimmed by 8 bases and the J gene end by 8 bases; junction bases not matched to a gene: 0. The CDR3 spans 10 residues. CDR3 region: CASQGDEQFF. The DNA of the CDR3 is TGCGCCAGCCAGGGGGATGAGCAGTTCTTC.

The gene calls are TRBV27 and TRBJ1-1; 9 bases line up with TRBD1. The V gene's germline CDR1 is MNHEY and CDR2 SMNVEV (reference sequence). J lost 0 bases, V lost 6 bases, and 2 bases had no gene match. This CDR3 has 14 amino acids. CDR3 residues: CASRTGGVNTEAFF. The CDR3 region has the DNA TGTGCCAGCAGAACAGGGGGCGTGAACACTGAAGCTTTCTTT.

J is TRBJ2-3 and V is TRBV5-1; 10 bases match TRBD1. The CDR3 has 15 residues. Trimming removed 4 bases from V and 6 bases from J; junction bases left unmatched: 8. The germline V gene has CDR1 SGHRS and CDR2 YFSETQ. The CDR3 nucleotides are TGCGCCAGCAGCCTCCGGGACAGGGGAAACGATACGCAGTATTTT. Protein product: CASSLRDRGNDTQYF.

This clone was detected only a few times. The CDR3 is CASSPQGRGRTDTQYF. CDR3 DNA: TGTGCCAGCAGCCCCCAAGGGCGGGGGCGCACAGATACGCAGTATTTT. V is TRBV9 and J is TRBJ2-3; D possibly corresponds to TRBD2 (7 bases). V was trimmed by 4 bases and J by 1 base, leaving 16 bases between them. The CDR3 runs 16 residues. The germline CDR1 and CDR2 sequences are SGDLS and YYNGEE.

There are a few counts of this clone. This rearrangement joins TRBV27 to TRBJ2-7, with D tentatively TRBD1 (6 bases). The CDR3 sequence is 14 residues long. The V gene's germline CDR1 is MNHEY and CDR2 SMNVEV (reference sequence). V lost 2 bases to trimming and J lost 2 bases, with 10 bases between them. The CDR3 DNA is TGTGCCAGCAGTTTAAGGGGGTCCACCTACGAGCAGTACTTC. Translation: CASSLRGSTYEQYF.

In nucleotides, the CDR3 is TGCGCCAGCAGCTCGACAGGGACGGACACTGAAGCTTTCTTT. Translated, it gives CASSSTGTDTEAFF. This chain uses TRBV5-1 with TRBJ1-1, with 7 bases matching TRBD1. With 3 bases clipped from V and 3 bases from J, the junction kept 5 bases outside the gene matches. Looked up from germline, CDR1 is SGHRS and CDR2 is YFSETQ. The CDR3 totals 14 residues.

This chain connects TRBV14 to TRBJ1-1, with 7 bases that match TRBD1. CDR1 is SGHDN and CDR2 is FVKESK in the germline V gene. The V and J ends lost 6 bases and 1 base, in that order; junction bases with no gene match: 5. The CDR3 totals 14 residues. The CDR3 protein is CASRQQGTNTEAFF. The CDR3 DNA sequence: TGTGCCAGCAGACAACAGGGGACGAACACTGAAGCTTTCTTT.

This chain joins TRBV6-1 and TRBJ2-1, with 8 bases identical to TRBD1. V was pared by 2 bases and J by 7 bases, with 10 bases of the junction left unmatched. CDR3 length: 16 amino acids. The germline V gene encodes CDR1 MNHNS and CDR2 SASEGT. The CDR3 spells CASSEWEQGVVNEQFF. The CDR3 coding sequence is TGTGCCAGCAGTGAATGGGAACAGGGGGTGGTAAATGAGCAGTTCTTC.